The rows below give T cell receptor beta chains drawn from one sample of a study of blood T cells in healthy people across ages. MiXCR, applied by TCRdb to the 5' RACE reads, yields one record per CDR3 protein. The table lists approximately 900,000 distinct CDR3 sequences, 45% to 50% of them singletons, with over 10% in the top ten. The source material was blood. These receptors were obtained from a man in his thirties or forties in good health. Both conserved end residues are trimmed from each CDR3.

v_gene: TRBV5-1
j_gene: TRBJ2-3
CDR3aa: ASSSSGGKGTDTQY

v_gene: TRBV30
j_gene: TRBJ2-7
CDR3aa: AWSVLDSYEQY

v_gene: TRBV28
j_gene: TRBJ2-1
CDR3aa: ASSLDKYNEQF

v_gene: TRBV5-1
j_gene: TRBJ2-5
CDR3aa: ASSLPRGQTLETQY

v_gene: TRBV27
j_gene: TRBJ2-3
CDR3aa: ASSPRGEGQY

v_gene: TRBV15
j_gene: TRBJ2-2
CDR3aa: ATSIQDRDTGELF

v_gene: TRBV11-1
j_gene: TRBJ2-7
CDR3aa: ASSLAQTGSYEQY

v_gene: TRBV7-2
j_gene: TRBJ1-3
CDR3aa: ASSLGQGQRGNTIY

v_gene: TRBV11-1
j_gene: TRBJ2-4
CDR3aa: ASSYTRGVAKNIQY

v_gene: TRBV6-6
j_gene: TRBJ1-6
CDR3aa: ASSSTSTHSPLH

v_gene: TRBV2
j_gene: TRBJ2-2
CDR3aa: ASKGTGANTGELF

v_gene: TRBV11-3
j_gene: TRBJ2-1
CDR3aa: ASSFAGGVSEQF

v_gene: TRBV6-5
j_gene: TRBJ2-5
CDR3aa: ASRPRGVGETQY

v_gene: TRBV6-2/TRBV6-3
j_gene: TRBJ2-1
CDR3aa: ATSLAGGAYNEQF

v_gene: TRBV7-6
j_gene: TRBJ2-3
CDR3aa: ASSFNSPPFPDTQY

v_gene: TRBV6-1
j_gene: TRBJ1-6
CDR3aa: ASSAGTKTSSYNSPLH

v_gene: TRBV10-3
j_gene: TRBJ1-1
CDR3aa: ARDTEAF

v_gene: TRBV11-2
j_gene: TRBJ1-2
CDR3aa: ASSSLTLAPRRNGYT

v_gene: TRBV3-1
j_gene: TRBJ2-3
CDR3aa: ASSQDTGGTQY

v_gene: TRBV4-2
j_gene: TRBJ2-3
CDR3aa: ASSQAAGDTDTQY

v_gene: TRBV6-5
j_gene: TRBJ2-1
CDR3aa: ASSYSAGFYNEQF

v_gene: TRBV12-3/TRBV12-4
j_gene: TRBJ1-1
CDR3aa: ASTISTGTEAF

v_gene: TRBV29-1
j_gene: TRBJ2-1
CDR3aa: SVEGGNNEQF

v_gene: TRBV4-2
j_gene: .
CDR3aa: ASSHSRVREQY

v_gene: TRBV7-8
j_gene: TRBJ1-5
CDR3aa: ASSLGSWGQPQH

v_gene: TRBV7-9
j_gene: TRBJ2-1
CDR3aa: ASSSPGGAEQF

v_gene: TRBV20-1
j_gene: TRBJ1-1
CDR3aa: SARVRGWNTEAF

v_gene: TRBV2
j_gene: TRBJ1-2
CDR3aa: ASNGEQRIFYGYT

v_gene: TRBV5-1
j_gene: TRBJ2-1
CDR3aa: ASSYPPSSYNEQF

v_gene: TRBV5-1
j_gene: TRBJ2-5
CDR3aa: ASREGQETQY

v_gene: TRBV5-1
j_gene: TRBJ2-1
CDR3aa: ASSRDRAVDEQF

v_gene: TRBV20-1
j_gene: TRBJ1-5
CDR3aa: SASRAWNQPQH

v_gene: TRBV7-2
j_gene: TRBJ2-2
CDR3aa: ASSYRGVGELF

v_gene: TRBV5-1
j_gene: TRBJ2-2
CDR3aa: ASSLNAGSRTGELF

v_gene: TRBV24-1
j_gene: .
CDR3aa: ATSAAGDYEQY

v_gene: TRBV10-3
j_gene: TRBJ1-3
CDR3aa: AIRDDRTGNTIY

v_gene: TRBV6-6
j_gene: TRBJ2-1
CDR3aa: ASSPLMRGLYNEQF

v_gene: TRBV20-1
j_gene: TRBJ1-6
CDR3aa: SATDQEARKNSPLH

v_gene: TRBV2
j_gene: TRBJ2-6
CDR3aa: ASSESSGANVLT

v_gene: TRBV20-1
j_gene: TRBJ2-3
CDR3aa: SMRGGGFQGTQY

v_gene: TRBV10-3
j_gene: TRBJ2-1
CDR3aa: AIMAGADYNEQF

v_gene: TRBV3-1
j_gene: TRBJ2-1
CDR3aa: ASSRRSGVAGGPDEQF